This T cell receptor beta chain was captured in a study of neurological immune-mediated disorders. Study-wide findings and caveats: Whereas HTLV-1-associated myelopathy showed the most TCR clonal expansion, multiple sclerosis showed the least, with levels below those of healthy controls.

CDR3 length equals 15 residues. CDR1 is SGHRS and CDR2 is YFSETQ in the germline V gene. This clonotype has a single count. As yet, its antigen is unknown. The junction departs from the called germline gene at one end, perhaps through a read error. Documented time point: longitudinal time-point 3. The unsorted libraries had their origin in 2 million PBMCs stored at -80 C. By 5'RACE with 10-nucleotide random UMIs, the cDNA was made. TCRdb processed the 5' RACE reads anew with MiXCR; each CDR3 protein has one entry. The data contain approximately 47,000 distinct CDR3 sequences, approximately 11% of them singletons.

The specimen was PBMCs. The genes are TRBV5-1 and TRBJ1-1; no clear D gene. The TCR sequence derives from a male donor with HTLV-1-associated myelopathy (HAM/TSP). The DNA of the CDR3 is TGCGCCAGCAGCTTGGAAAGCCTGGGGAGGACTGAAGATTTCTTT. It is translated as CASSLESLGRTEDFF.